A single sample gave rise to the 4 T cell receptor beta chains below, sequenced in a study of post-analysis software for immune sequencing data. Study-level results: Comparison of patients with controls showed five TRBV segments more frequent in patients, TRBV5-6, TRBV5-1 and TRBV20-1 among them.

Antigens of these TCRs are unknown. Sequencing libraries made from TCR beta cDNA carried unique molecular identifiers. Each CDR3 protein gets one entry after TCRdb re-called the PCR reads with MiXCR. The sample yields more than 500,000 distinct CDR3 sequences, around 31% seen once. The source material was blood. The receptors originated from a girl aged 2 to 17 with multiple sclerosis.

This chain uses TRBV5-6 with TRBJ2-7; 9 bases are shared with TRBD2. The better agreement between TRBJ2-5 and the DNA end casts doubt on the J call. CDR1 and CDR2 from the germline V gene are SGHDT and YYEEEE. This CDR3 region has 16 residues. This CDR3 reads CASSLVAGAYQETQYF. The DNA for the CDR3 is TGTGCCAGCAGCTTGGTAGCGGGGGCTTACCAAGAGACCCAGTACTTC.

V and J are TRBV15 and TRBJ2-3; D is tentatively TRBD1 or TRBD2 (6 bases each). The CDR3 totals 14 residues. CDR1 and CDR2 from the germline V gene are LNHNV and YYDKDF (reference sequence). The V gene lost 3 bases and the J gene lost 6 bases, with 13 bases spanning the gap. The CDR3 coding sequence is TGTGCCACCAGCAGCCAGGGGAGGTTTGATACGCAGTATTTT. It specifies CATSSQGRFDTQYF.

V gene TRBV11-2 combines with J gene TRBJ2-3; 7 bases map to TRBD1. The CDR3 covers 16 residues. Trimming cost V 2 bases and J 12 bases; bases outside gene matches: 17. Germline lookup yields CDR1 SGHAT and CDR2 FQNNGV. The CDR3 region is CASSLRKDRILAYQYF. CDR3 nucleotides: TGTGCCAGCAGCTTAAGGAAGGACAGGATCCTGGCGTACCAGTATTTT.

The chain joins TRBV10-3 to TRBJ2-1; 10 nucleotides line up with TRBD2. Germline lookup yields CDR1 ENHRY and CDR2 SYGVKD. With V trimmed by 10 bases and J by 3 bases, 3 bases remained unmatched. The CDR3 spans 13 residues. This CDR3 reads CATSGGVYNEQFF. CDR3 sequence (DNA): TGTGCCACGAGCGGGGGGGTCTACAATGAGCAGTTCTTC.